The next 23 T cell receptor beta chains were all read from a single sample in a study of tumor-infiltrating lymphocytes in primary liver carcinoma. TCR beta cDNA came from approximately 540 ng total RNA, primed with a constant-region primer. It was through three nested multiplex PCR rounds of slightly modified ARM-PCR that TCR beta libraries arose. TRBV1-TRBV30 forward primers paired with a C-beta reverse primer drove the first two PCR rounds, roughly 9 cycles each. TCRdb processed the multiplex PCR reads anew with MiXCR; each CDR3 protein has one entry. Of roughly 120,000 distinct CDR3 sequences in the sample, around 65% were seen once. Starting material for RNA and DNA co-extraction consisted of about 17-32 mg of unsorted bulk tissue. The specimen sequenced was tumor-adjacent normal liver tissue. The receptor set was obtained from a woman in her sixties with primary liver carcinoma and hepatitis B virus infection.

As to this clonotype: It may be a read error: a sequence one base away is much more abundant. The CDR3 sequence: CASGLDRDEQFF. Written as DNA, the CDR3 is TGCGCCAGCGGCTTGGACAGGGATGAGCAGTTCTTC. The chain combines TRBV5-1 with TRBJ2-1, with 8 bases matching TRBD1. The CDR3 is made up of 12 amino acids. Germline V gives CDR1 SGHRS, CDR2 YFSETQ.

This clonotype has ten or more counts. The rearrangement joins TRBV5-1 to TRBJ1-2, with a possible D match to TRBD1 (6 bases). Trimming stripped 4 bases from V and 6 bases from J, with 16 bases between. The CDR3 is made up of 14 amino acids. Germline V gives CDR1 SGHRS, CDR2 YFSETQ. CDR3 coding DNA: TGCGCCAGCAGCCTGAACAGGGAAATGAATGGCTACACCTTC. Translated: CASSLNREMNGYTF.

V is TRBV5-1 and J is TRBJ2-1; D possibly corresponds to TRBD2 (6 bases). This CDR3 is built from 18 residues. Between the trimmed V and J ends, which lost 3 bases and 0 bases, there was a span of 19 bases. The V gene's germline CDR1 is SGHRS and CDR2 YFSETQ. CDR3 DNA: TGCGCCAGCAGCTCGCCTGGACTAACGGTGAGCTCCTACAATGAGCAGTTCTTC. It yields the protein CASSSPGLTVSSYNEQFF.

For this clonotype: The junction departs from germline at one end; a sequencing error may be responsible. J is TRBJ2-1 and V is TRBV7-9, with TRBD2 matching over 8 bases. This CDR3 has 14 amino acids. Looked up from germline, CDR1 is SEHNR and CDR2 is FQNEAQ (reference sequence). CDR3 sequence (DNA): TGTGACAGCAGCTGGGACGGGAGGGCCGGTGAGCAGTTCTTC. It yields the protein CDSSWDGRAGEQFF.

Notes on this clonotype: The conserved phenylalanine or tryptophan is not found at the CDR3 terminus, so this likely reflects a read error. The V and J genes are TRBV6-5 and TRBJ2-7; no firm D call. V dropped 5 bases and J dropped 0 bases, with 11 bases sitting between them. This CDR3 comprises 14 residues. Germline V gene data show CDR1 as MNHEY and CDR2 as SVGAGI. The DNA for the CDR3 is TGTGCCAGCAGTGAAATCGACCACTCCTACGAGCAGTACCTC. Residues: CASSEIDHSYEQYL.

The rearrangement links TRBV6-1 to TRBJ1-1, with D tentatively TRBD1 (6 bases). This CDR3 is built from 13 residues. The germline V gene encodes CDR1 MNHNS and CDR2 SASEGT. V lost 5 bases and J lost 3, with 10 bases in between. The DNA of the CDR3 is TGTGCCAGCAGTCCTACAGGGTACACTGAAGCTTTCTTT. It translates to CASSPTGYTEAFF.

In regard to this clonotype: A much more abundant neighbour one base away suggests this may be a read error. The chain combines TRBV5-1 with TRBJ2-3; D uncertain. Germline CDR1 reads SGHRS; CDR2 reads YFSETQ. This CDR3 has 12 residues. CDR3 sequence (DNA): TGCGCCAGCAGCTTGGTAGCAGATACGCGGTATTTT. Its protein is CASSLVADTRYF. The full variable domain, completed using reference TRBV5-1 and TRBJ2-3, is KAGVTQTPRYLIKTRGQQVTLSCSPISGHRSVSWYQQTPGQGLQFLFEYFSETQRNKGNFPGRFSGRQFSNSRSEMNVSTLELGDSALYLCASSLVADTRYFGPGTRLTVL.

Turning to this clonotype: One base away lies a much larger clone, so this may be a sequencing read error. The chain has TRBV5-6 and TRBJ2-2; D gene uncertain. Germline V gene sequence: CDR1 SGHDT, CDR2 YYEEEE. There are 15 residues in the CDR3. V lost 1 base to trimming and J lost 2 bases, with 9 bases between them. The CDR3 nucleotides read TGTGCCAGCAGCTTGCTATGGTTTAACACCGGGGAGCTGTTTTTT. Translation: CASSLLWFNTGELFF. The whole variable domain, remainder taken from reference TRBV5-6 and TRBJ2-2, is DAGVTQSPTHLIKTRGQQVTLRCSPKSGHDTVSWYQQALGQGPQFIFQYYEEEERQRGNFPDRFSGHQFPNYSSELNVNALLLGDSALYLCASSLLWFNTGELFFGEGSRLTVL.

Of note for this clonotype: A junction end diverges from the germline sequence, so it may reflect a read error. V is TRBV6-5 and J is TRBJ1-5, with TRBD1 as a possible D gene (6 bases). The germline V gene encodes CDR1 MNHEY and CDR2 SVGAGI. The CDR3 is 16 amino acids. CDR3 bases: TGTGCCAGCAGACCTCGGCAGGGGCTAACCATTCAGCCCCAGCATTTC. The encoded protein is CASRPRQGLTIQPQHF.

About this clonotype itself: This CDR3 is missing its conserved last phenylalanine or tryptophan, likely due to a read error. V is TRBV12-3 or TRBV12-4 and J is TRBJ1-1; no clear D. The ends were cut back, 5 bases at V and 10 bases at J, with 20 bases in the middle. The CDR3 is 14 amino acids. CDR3 nucleotides: TGTGCCAGCAGTCTCCACCAAGGGCGGCCTGGAGCTTTCTCT. Translating it yields CASSLHQGRPGAFS.

As regards this clonotype: The germline gene is not matched at one end of the junction; a read error may be the cause. V and J are TRBV5-4 and TRBJ2-1; 8 nucleotides align to TRBD2. From germline, CDR1 is SGHNT and CDR2 YYREEE (reference sequence). The CDR3 is 15 amino acids. This CDR3 is CACSSLAASYNGQFF. For the CDR3, the DNA is TGTGCCTGCAGCTCACTAGCGGCCTCCTATAATGGGCAGTTCTTC.

Only one count was recorded for this clonotype. It is likely a read error, because the conserved phenylalanine at the end of the CDR3 is missing. The chain recombines TRBV6-1 with TRBJ2-5; possibly TRBD2 for D (5 bases). The CDR3 has 17 residues. CDR1 MNHNS and CDR2 SASEGT come from the germline V gene. Deletions cut 7 bases from V and 0 bases from J, with 21 bases between. The CDR3 nucleotides are TGTGCCAGCAAGGGTAGGCTAGCAGGAGAGTACCAAGAGACCCAGTACATC. This sequence encodes CASKGRLAGEYQETQYI.

This clonotype was recorded only once. The junction differs from germline at one of its ends, possibly a read error. The chain employs TRBV7-8 and TRBJ1-1; D gene ambiguous. Germline V gives CDR1 SGHVS, CDR2 FQNEAQ. The CDR3 is 15 amino acids. CDR3 residues: CASSLGWIGNTEALF. The CDR3 region has the DNA TGTGCCAGCAGCTTAGGCTGGATCGGGAACACTGAGGCTCTCTTT.

This clonotype was observed at least ten times. The chain employs TRBV10-3 and TRBJ2-2; 7 bases map to TRBD1. This CDR3 has 13 amino acids. Germline V gene sequence: CDR1 ENHRY, CDR2 SYGVKD. The J segment lost 1 base and the V segment lost 8 bases, leaving 1 base of the junction unmatched. CDR3 region: CAIGTENTGELFF. Here the CDR3 DNA reads TGTGCCATCGGGACAGAGAACACCGGGGAGCTGTTTTTT.

This clonotype was picked up many times. This chain links TRBV5-6 with TRBJ2-2; the D is unclear. The ends were cut back, 0 bases at V and 5 bases at J, with 14 bases in the middle. CDR1 is SGHDT, CDR2 YYEEEE, per germline. This CDR3 comprises 16 residues. CDR3 loop: CASSLDPDSRTGELFF. The CDR3 nucleotides are TGTGCCAGCAGCTTGGATCCGGATAGCCGGACCGGGGAGCTGTTTTTT.

Regarding this clonotype: Its ends do not fully match the called genes, so a read error is possible. The chain carries TRBV10-3 and TRBJ2-7, with D possibly TRBD2 on 6 matching bases. The length of the CDR3 is 16 residues. CDR1 and CDR2 from the germline V gene are ENHRY and SYGVKD. The CDR3 DNA sequence: TGTGTCATCAGTGAGTCGATCCTCGGGGGTTCCTACGGGCAGTACTTC. Translation gives CVISESILGGSYGQYF.

The J gene is TRBJ1-1, the V gene TRBV28; 7 positions agree with TRBD1. Germline trimming cut 6 bases from V and 11 bases from J; bases unmatched to any gene: 21. The CDR3 is made up of 16 amino acids. Germline V CDR1 and CDR2: MDHEN, SYDVKM. The CDR3 is CASRPGTAFLNSEAFF. CDR3 nucleotide sequence: TGTGCCAGCAGGCCCGGGACAGCCTTTTTGAACAGTGAGGCTTTCTTT.

Remarks on this clonotype: One junction end does not reproduce the germline sequence, and a read error may be involved. The rearrangement joins TRBV29-1 to TRBJ2-1; 8 nucleotides match TRBD2. CDR1 is SQVTM, CDR2 ANQGSEA, per germline. The CDR3 extends over 17 amino acids. The DNA of the CDR3 is TGCAGCGCCATCATCTGGGGGACCAGCGGGAGAGCCAATGAGCACTTCTTC. Translating gives CSAIIWGTSGRANEHFF.

As for this clonotype: An end of the junction differs from the germline gene, which may be a read error. The chain employs TRBV12-3 or TRBV12-4 and TRBJ2-5; unclear D gene. This CDR3 has 12 amino acids. CDR3 loop: CASSIPQETQHF. The DNA of the CDR3 is TGTGCCAGCAGTATACCCCAAGAGACCCAGCACTTC.

On this clonotype itself: With a much larger clone just one base away, this may be a read error. The J gene is TRBJ1-2, the V gene TRBV11-1; 9 bases match TRBD1. The CDR3 covers 15 residues. Germline V CDR1 and CDR2: SGHAT, FQDESV (reference sequence). CDR3: CASSPGQGQSYDYTF. The CDR3 coding sequence is TGTGCCAGCAGCCCGGGACAGGGTCAGAGCTATGACTACACCTTC.

This clonotype has ten or more counts. V is TRBV10-3 and J is TRBJ2-7; TRBD1 is a possible D gene (6 bases). Looked up from germline, CDR1 is ENHRY and CDR2 is SYGVKD. V was pared by 3 bases and J by 3 bases, with 15 bases between. CDR3 length: 15 residues. The CDR3 loop is CAISEVAGGRYEQYF. CDR3 nucleotides: TGTGCCATCAGTGAAGTTGCTGGGGGCCGCTACGAGCAGTACTTC.

This clonotype came up many times. The chain uses TRBV12-3 or TRBV12-4 and TRBJ2-5; weak D call: TRBD2 (6 bases). The CDR3 length is 11 residues. The V end was cut by 7 bases, the J end by 8 bases, with 11 bases between. The CDR3 DNA follows: TGTGCCAGCACCCTGGAGGGAACCCAGTACTTC. This sequence encodes CASTLEGTQYF.

A note on this clonotype: An end of the junction does not agree with germline; a read error may underlie this. This sequence joins TRBV12-3 or TRBV12-4 and TRBJ1-2, with a weak D call TRBD1 (6 bases). There are 14 residues in the CDR3. The CDR3 sequence is CVSKLGTGMSGYTF. The DNA of the CDR3 is TGTGTCAGCAAGCTTGGAACAGGGATGTCTGGCTACACCTTC.